The clone carrying this TCR beta chain was detected many times. As yet, its antigen is unknown. These data belong to a study of Graves' ophthalmopathy and Graves' hyperthyroidism. Scientists amplified the TCR beta CDR3 regions from RNA transcripts. First-round RT-PCR with HTBI primers preceded a second-round multiplex PCR. TCRdb passed the multiplex PCR reads through MiXCR, listing each CDR3 protein once. The sample has 400,000 or so distinct CDR3 sequences; roughly 14% are singletons. A diagnosis was made from clinical symptoms together with serum thyroxine, TRAb, thyroid ultrasound and orbital computed tomography. What supplied the PBMCs was roughly 10 ml of fresh peripheral blood. Study outcomes and limitations: Among expanded thyroid clonotypes above 0.001 frequency, most also occurred in blood. It was with around 67% sensitivity and roughly 75% specificity that the model predicted ophthalmopathy progression.

The CDR3 covers 16 residues. Trimming pared 0 bases from V and 4 bases from J, leaving 13 bases between. Germline loops: CDR1 LGHDT, CDR2 YNNKEL (reference sequence). Sequencing was performed on peripheral blood. The origin of this receptor is a woman aged 18-29 years with stable Graves' hyperthyroidism. The chain combines TRBV3-1 with TRBJ1-3; D gene uncertain. In DNA, the CDR3 is TGTGCCAGCAGCCAAGATATAGGGAACAGAGGAAACACCATATATTTT. This codes for CASSQDIGNRGNTIYF.